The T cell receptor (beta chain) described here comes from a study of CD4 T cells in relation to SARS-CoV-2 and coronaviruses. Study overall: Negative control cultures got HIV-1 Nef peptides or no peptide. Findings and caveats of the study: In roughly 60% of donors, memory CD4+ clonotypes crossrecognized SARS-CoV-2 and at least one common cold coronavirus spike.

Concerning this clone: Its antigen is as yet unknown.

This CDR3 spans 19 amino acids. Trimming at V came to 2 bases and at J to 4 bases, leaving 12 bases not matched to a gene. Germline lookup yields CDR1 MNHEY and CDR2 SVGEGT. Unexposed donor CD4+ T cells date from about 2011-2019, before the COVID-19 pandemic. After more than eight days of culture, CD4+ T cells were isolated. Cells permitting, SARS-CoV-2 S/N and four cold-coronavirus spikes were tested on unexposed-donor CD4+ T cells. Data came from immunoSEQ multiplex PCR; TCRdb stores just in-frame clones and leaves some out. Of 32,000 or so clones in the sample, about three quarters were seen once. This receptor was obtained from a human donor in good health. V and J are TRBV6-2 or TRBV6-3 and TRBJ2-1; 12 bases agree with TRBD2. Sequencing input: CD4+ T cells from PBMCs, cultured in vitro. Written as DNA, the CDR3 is TGTGCCAGCAGTTACGATGTCGGACTAGCGGGATCGGGTTACAATGAGCAGTTCTTC. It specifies CASSYDVGLAGSGYNEQFF.